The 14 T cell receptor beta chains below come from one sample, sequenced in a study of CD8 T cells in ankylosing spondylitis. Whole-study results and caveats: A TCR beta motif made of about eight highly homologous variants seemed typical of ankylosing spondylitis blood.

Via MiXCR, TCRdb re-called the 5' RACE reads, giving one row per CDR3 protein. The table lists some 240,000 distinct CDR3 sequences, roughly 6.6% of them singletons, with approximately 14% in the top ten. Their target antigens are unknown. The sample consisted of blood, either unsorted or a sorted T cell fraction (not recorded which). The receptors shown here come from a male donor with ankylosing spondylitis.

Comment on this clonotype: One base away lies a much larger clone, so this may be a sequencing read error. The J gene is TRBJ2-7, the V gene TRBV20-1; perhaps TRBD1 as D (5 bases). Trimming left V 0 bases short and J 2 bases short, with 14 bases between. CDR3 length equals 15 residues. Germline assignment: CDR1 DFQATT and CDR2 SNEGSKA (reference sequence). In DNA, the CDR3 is TGCAGTGCTAGAGATAGGACGACAGAGACCTACGAGCAGTACTTC. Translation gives CSARDRTTETYEQYF.

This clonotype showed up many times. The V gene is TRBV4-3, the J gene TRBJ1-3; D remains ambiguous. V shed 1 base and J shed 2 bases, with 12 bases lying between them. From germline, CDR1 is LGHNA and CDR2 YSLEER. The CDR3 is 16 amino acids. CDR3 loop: CASSQGQVHPGNTIYF. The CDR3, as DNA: TGCGCCAGCAGCCAAGGGCAGGTCCATCCTGGAAACACCATATATTTT.

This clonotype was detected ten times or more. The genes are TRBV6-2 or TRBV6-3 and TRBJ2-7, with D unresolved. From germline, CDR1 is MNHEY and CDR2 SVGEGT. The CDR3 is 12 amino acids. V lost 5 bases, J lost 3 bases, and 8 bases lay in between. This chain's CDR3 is CASSPTIYEQYF. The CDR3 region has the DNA TGTGCCAGCAGTCCTACCATCTACGAGCAGTACTTC.

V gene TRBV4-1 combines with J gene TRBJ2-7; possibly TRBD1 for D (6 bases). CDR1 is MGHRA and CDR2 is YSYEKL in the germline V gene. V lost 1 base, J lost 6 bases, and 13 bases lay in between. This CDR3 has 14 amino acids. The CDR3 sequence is CASSQVGGPSEQYF. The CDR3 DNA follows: TGCGCCAGCAGCCAAGTAGGGGGTCCCTCCGAGCAGTACTTC.

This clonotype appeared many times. DNA of the CDR3: TGTGCCAGCAGCTTAACGCATCGGCCATCGGAGACCCAGTACTTC. Translated, it gives CASSLTHRPSETQYF. J is TRBJ2-5 and V is TRBV7-3, with no clear D. The CDR3 length is 15 residues. Germline loops: CDR1 SGHTA, CDR2 FQGTGA. The V and J ends lost 0 bases and 5 bases respectively, with 13 bases between them.

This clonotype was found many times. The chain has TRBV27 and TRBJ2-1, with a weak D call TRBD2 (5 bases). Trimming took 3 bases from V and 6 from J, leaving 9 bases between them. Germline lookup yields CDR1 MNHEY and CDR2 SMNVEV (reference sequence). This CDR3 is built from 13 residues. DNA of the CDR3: TGTGCCAGCAGTTTTGAGACTACCAATGAGCAGTTCTTC. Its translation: CASSFETTNEQFF.

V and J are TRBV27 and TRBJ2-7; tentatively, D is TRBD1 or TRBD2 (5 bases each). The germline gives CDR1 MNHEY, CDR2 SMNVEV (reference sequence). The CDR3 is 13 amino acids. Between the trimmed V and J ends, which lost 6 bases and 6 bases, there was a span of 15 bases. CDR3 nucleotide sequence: TGTGCCAGCAGCTCCGGGACCACGGGCGAGCAGTACTTC. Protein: CASSSGTTGEQYF.

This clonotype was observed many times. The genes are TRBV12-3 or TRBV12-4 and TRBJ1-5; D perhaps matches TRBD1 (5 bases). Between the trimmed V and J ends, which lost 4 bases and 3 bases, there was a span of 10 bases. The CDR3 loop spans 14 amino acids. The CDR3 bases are TGTGCCAGCAGTTCGACAGAGAACAATCAGCCCCAGCATTTT. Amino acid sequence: CASSSTENNQPQHF.

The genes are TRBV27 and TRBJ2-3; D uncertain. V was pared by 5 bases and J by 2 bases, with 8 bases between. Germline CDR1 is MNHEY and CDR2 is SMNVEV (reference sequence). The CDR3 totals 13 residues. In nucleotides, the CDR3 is TGTGCCAGCAGTGCGACATACACAGATACGCAGTATTTT. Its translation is CASSATYTDTQYF.

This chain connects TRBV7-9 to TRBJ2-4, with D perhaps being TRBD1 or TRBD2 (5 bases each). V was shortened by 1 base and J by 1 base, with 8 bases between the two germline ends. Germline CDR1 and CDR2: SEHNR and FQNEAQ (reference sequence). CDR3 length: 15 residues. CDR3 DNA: TGTGCCAGCAGCTTAGGCAGGGAGGCCAAAAACATTCAGTACTTC. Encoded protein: CASSLGREAKNIQYF.

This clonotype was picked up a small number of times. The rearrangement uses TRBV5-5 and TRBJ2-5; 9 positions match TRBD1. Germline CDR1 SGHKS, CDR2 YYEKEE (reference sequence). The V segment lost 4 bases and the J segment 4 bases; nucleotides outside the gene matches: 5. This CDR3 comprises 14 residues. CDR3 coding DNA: TGTGCCAGCAGCAGGGGACAGGGAAGAGAGACCCAGTACTTC. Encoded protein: CASSRGQGRETQYF.

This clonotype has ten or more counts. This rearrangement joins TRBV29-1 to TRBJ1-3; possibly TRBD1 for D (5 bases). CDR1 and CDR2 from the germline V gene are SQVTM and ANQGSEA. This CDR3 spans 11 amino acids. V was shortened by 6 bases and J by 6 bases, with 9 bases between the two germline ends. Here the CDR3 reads CSVVGENTIYF. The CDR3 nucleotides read TGCAGCGTCGTGGGGGAAAACACCATATATTTT.

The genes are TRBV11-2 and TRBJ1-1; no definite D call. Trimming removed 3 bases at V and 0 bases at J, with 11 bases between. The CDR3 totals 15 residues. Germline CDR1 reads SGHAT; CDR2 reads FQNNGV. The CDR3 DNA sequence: TGTGCCAGCAGCTTTACCTCGAGATTGAACACTGAAGCTTTCTTT. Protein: CASSFTSRLNTEAFF.

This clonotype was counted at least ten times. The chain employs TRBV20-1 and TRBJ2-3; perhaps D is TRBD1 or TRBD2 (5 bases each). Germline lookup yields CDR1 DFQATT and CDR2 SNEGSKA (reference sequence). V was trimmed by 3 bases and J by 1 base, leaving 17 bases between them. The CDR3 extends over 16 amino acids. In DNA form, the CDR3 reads TGCAGTGCTAGGGGAAATTCGGGGCGCCGCACAGATACGCAGTATTTT. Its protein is CSARGNSGRRTDTQYF.